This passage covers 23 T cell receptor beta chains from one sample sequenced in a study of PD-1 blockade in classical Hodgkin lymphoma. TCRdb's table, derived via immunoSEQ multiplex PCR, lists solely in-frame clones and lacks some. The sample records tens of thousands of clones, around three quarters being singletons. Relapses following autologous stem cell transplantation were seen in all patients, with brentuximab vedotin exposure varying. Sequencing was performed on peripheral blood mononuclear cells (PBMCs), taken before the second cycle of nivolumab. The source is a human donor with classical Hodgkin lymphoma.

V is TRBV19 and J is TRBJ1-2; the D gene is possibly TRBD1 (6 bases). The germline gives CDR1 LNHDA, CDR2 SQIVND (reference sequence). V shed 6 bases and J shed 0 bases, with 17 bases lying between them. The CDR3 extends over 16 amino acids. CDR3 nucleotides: TGTGCCAGTAGGCCTCTCGGACAGCAAACTAACTATGGCTACACCTTC. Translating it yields CASRPLGQQTNYGYTF.

CDR3 DNA: TGTGCCAGCAGTCCAACAGGGACCTCCTACGAGCAGTACTTC. It translates to CASSPTGTSYEQYF. The chain links TRBV6-1 to TRBJ2-7; TRBD1 is a possible D gene (6 bases). The length of the CDR3 is 14 residues. From germline, CDR1 is MNHNS and CDR2 SASEGT. Deletions cut 5 bases from V and 0 bases from J, with 11 bases between.

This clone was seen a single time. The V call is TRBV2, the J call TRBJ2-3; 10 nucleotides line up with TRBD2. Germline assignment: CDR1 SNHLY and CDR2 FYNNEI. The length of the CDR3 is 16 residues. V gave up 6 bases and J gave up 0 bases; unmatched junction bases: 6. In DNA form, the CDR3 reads TGTGCCAGCAGGGAAATAGCGGGGGGCAGCACAGATACGCAGTATTTT. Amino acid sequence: CASREIAGGSTDTQYF. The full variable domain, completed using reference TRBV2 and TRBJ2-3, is EPEVTQTPSHQVTQMGQEVILRCVPISNHLYFYWYRQILGQKVEFLVSFYNNEISEKSEIFDDQFSVERPDGSNFTLKIRSTKLEDSAMYFCASREIAGGSTDTQYFGPGTRLTVL.

The CDR3 is CASGQTSGGVYEQYF. The CDR3 bases are TGTGCCAGCGGACAGACTAGCGGGGGGGTATACGAGCAGTACTTC. J is TRBJ2-7 and V is TRBV28, with TRBD2 matching 14 bases. Trimming cost V 8 bases and J 4 bases; bases outside gene matches: 7. Germline V CDR1 and CDR2: MDHEN, SYDVKM. CDR3 length: 15 amino acids.

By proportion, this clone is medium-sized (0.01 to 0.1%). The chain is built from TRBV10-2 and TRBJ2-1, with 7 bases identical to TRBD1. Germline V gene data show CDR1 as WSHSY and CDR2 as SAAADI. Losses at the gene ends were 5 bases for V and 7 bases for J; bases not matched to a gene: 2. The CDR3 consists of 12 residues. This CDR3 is CASSPQGNEQFF. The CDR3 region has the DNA TGCGCCAGCAGTCCACAGGGGAATGAGCAGTTCTTC.

DNA of the CDR3: TGTGCCTCTACTCCCCGGACAGGGGGCAACTATGGCTACACCTTC. Translation gives CASTPRTGGNYGYTF. The chain uses TRBV6-1 and TRBJ1-2; 11 nucleotides agree with TRBD1. The junction had 10 bases not matched to a gene; V was cut back by 11 bases and J by 2 bases. The germline V gene has CDR1 MNHNS and CDR2 SASEGT. The CDR3 is 15 amino acids.

The chain's CDR3 is CASSPTSLLAGVPGELFF. The CDR3 nucleotides read TGCGCCAGCAGCCCCACCAGTTTGCTAGCGGGGGTCCCCGGGGAGCTGTTTTTT. The rearrangement joins TRBV4-1 to TRBJ2-2, with 10 bases identical to TRBD2. Trimming took 4 bases from V and 6 from J; bases not matched to a gene: 14. CDR3 length: 18 residues. CDR1 is MGHRA, CDR2 YSYEKL, per germline.

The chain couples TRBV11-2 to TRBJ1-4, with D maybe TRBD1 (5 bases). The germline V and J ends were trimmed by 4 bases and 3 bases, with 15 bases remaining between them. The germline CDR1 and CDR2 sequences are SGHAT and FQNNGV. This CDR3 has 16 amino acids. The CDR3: CASSSSVGGPNEKLFF. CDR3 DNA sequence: TGTGCCAGCAGCTCCTCCGTCGGGGGACCTAATGAAAAACTGTTTTTT.

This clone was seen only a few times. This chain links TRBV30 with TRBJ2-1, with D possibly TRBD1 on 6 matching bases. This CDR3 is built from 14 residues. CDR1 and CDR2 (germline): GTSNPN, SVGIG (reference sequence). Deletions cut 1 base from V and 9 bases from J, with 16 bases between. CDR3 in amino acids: CAWSGDPRGSEQFF. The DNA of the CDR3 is TGTGCCTGGAGTGGAGACCCCAGGGGATCTGAGCAGTTCTTC.

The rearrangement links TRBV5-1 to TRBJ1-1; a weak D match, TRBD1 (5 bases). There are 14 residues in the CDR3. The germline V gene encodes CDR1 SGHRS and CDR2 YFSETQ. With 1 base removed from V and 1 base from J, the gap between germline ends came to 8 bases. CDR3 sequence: CASSLRQTNTEAFF. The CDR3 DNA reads TGCGCCAGCAGCTTGCGACAGACGAACACTGAAGCTTTCTTT.

This chain's CDR3 is CASSPRGKYEQYF. In DNA form, the CDR3 reads TGTGCCAGTAGCCCCAGGGGTAAATACGAGCAGTACTTC. V is TRBV19 and J is TRBJ2-7, with a tentative D call TRBD1 (6 bases). CDR1 and CDR2 (germline): LNHDA, SQIVND (reference sequence). The CDR3 has 13 residues. Trimming pared 6 bases from V and 4 bases from J, leaving 13 bases between.

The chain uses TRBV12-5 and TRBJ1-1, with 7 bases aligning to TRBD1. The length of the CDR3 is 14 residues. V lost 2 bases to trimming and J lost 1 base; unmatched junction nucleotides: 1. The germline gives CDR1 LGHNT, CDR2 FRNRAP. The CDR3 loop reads CASGLWTGNTEAFF. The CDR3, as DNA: TGTGCTAGTGGTTTGTGGACAGGGAACACTGAAGCTTTCTTT.

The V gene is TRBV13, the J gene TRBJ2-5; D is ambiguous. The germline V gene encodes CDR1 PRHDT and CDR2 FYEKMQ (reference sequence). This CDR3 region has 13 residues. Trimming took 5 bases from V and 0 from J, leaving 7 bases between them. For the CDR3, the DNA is TGTGCCAGCAGCCAGCGCAACCAAGAGACCCAGTACTTC. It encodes CASSQRNQETQYF.

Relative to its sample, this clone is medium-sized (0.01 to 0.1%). The CDR3: CASSSSSYEQYF. For the CDR3, the DNA is TGTGCCAGCAGCTCGAGCTCCTACGAGCAGTACTTC. The chain couples TRBV5-6 to TRBJ2-7; D not resolved. CDR3 length: 12 amino acids. The V end lost 3 bases, the J end lost 0 bases, and 4 bases lay between the germline ends. Germline CDR1 reads SGHDT; CDR2 reads YYEEEE.

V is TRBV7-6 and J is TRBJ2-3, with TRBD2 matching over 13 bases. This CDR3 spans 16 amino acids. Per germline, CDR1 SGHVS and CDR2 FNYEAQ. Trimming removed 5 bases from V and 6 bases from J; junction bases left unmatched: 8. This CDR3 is CASSAGLAGTRDTQYF. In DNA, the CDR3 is TGTGCCAGCAGCGCGGGACTAGCGGGGACCAGGGATACGCAGTATTTT.

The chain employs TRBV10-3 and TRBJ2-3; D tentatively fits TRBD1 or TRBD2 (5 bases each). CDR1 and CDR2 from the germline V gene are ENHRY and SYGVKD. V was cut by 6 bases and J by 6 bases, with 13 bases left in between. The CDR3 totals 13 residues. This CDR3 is CAISPGTQDTQYF. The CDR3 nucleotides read TGTGCCATCAGCCCCGGGACGCAGGATACGCAGTATTTT.

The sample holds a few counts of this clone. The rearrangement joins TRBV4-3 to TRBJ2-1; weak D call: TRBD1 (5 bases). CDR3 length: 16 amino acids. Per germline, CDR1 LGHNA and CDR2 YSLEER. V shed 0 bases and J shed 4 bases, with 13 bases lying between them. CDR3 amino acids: CASSQDSLGLYNEQFF. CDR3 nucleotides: TGCGCCAGCAGCCAAGATTCTCTGGGGCTATACAATGAGCAGTTCTTC.

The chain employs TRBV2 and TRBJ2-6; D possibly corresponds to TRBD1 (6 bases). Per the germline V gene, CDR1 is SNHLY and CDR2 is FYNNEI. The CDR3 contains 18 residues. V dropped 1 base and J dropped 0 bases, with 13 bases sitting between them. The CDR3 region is CASSEVPGADSGANVLTF. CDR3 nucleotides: TGTGCCAGCAGTGAAGTCCCAGGGGCTGACTCTGGGGCCAACGTCCTGACTTTC.

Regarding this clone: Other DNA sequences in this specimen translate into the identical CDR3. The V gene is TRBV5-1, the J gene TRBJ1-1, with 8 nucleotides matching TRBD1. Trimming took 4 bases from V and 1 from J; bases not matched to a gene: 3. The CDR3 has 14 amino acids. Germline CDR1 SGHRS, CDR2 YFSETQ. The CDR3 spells CASSPGTGNTEAFF. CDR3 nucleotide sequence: TGCGCCAGCAGCCCTGGGACAGGGAACACTGAAGCTTTCTTT.

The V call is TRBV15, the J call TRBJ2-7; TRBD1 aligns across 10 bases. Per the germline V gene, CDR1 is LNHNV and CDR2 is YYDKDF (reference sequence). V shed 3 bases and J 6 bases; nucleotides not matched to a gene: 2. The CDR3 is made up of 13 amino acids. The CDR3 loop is CATSRRTGGEQYF. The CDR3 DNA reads TGTGCCACCAGCAGGAGGACAGGGGGCGAGCAGTACTTC.

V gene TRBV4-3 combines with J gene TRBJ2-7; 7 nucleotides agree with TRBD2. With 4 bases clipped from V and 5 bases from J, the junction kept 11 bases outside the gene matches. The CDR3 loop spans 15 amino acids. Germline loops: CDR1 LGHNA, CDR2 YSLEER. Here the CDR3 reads CASSPRLASTHEQYF. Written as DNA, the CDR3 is TGCGCCAGCAGCCCAAGACTAGCAAGCACACACGAGCAGTACTTC.

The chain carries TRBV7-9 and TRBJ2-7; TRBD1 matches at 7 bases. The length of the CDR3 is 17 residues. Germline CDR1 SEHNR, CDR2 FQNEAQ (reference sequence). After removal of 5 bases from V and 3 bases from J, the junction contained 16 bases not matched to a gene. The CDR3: CASSQRLVPGQIYEQYF. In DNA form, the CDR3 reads TGTGCCAGCAGCCAACGATTAGTCCCGGGACAGATCTACGAGCAGTACTTC.

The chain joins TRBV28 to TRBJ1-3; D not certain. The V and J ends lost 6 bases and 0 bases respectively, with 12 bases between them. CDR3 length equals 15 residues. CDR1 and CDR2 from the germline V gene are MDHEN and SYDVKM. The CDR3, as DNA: TGTGCCAGCAGGGAGCAGCTGTTCTCTGGAAACACCATATATTTT. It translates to CASREQLFSGNTIYF. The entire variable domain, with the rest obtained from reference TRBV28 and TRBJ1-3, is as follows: DVKVTQSSRYLVKRTGEKVFLECVQDMDHENMFWYRQDPGLGLRLIYFSYDVKMKEKGDIPEGYSVSREKKERFSLILESASTNQTSMYLCASREQLFSGNTIYFGEGSWLTVV.